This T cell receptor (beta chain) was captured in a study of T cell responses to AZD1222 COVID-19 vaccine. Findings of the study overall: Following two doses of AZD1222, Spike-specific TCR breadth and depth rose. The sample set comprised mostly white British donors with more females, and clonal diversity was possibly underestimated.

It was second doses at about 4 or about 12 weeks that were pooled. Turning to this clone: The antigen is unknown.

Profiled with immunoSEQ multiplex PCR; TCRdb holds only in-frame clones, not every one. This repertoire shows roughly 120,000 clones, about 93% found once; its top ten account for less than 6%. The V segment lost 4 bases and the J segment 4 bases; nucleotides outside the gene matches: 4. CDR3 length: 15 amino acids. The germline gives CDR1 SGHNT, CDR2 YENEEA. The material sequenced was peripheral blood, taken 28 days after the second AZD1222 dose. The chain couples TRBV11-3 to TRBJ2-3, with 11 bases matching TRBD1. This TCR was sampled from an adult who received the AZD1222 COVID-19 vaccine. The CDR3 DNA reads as TGTGCCAGCAGCTCGGGACAGGGGGAGGCAGATACGCAGTATTTT. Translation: CASSSGQGEADTQYF.